This TCR beta chain was captured in a study of CD8 T cells in ankylosing spondylitis. Findings and limits, study-wide: Within ankylosing spondylitis blood, a TCR beta motif made up of roughly eight highly homologous variants appeared to be characteristic. Clones linked to the disease showed a CD8+ phenotype. They occurred at relatively low frequencies in peripheral blood. Both synovial fluid and blood in reactive arthritis had previously been reported to carry some motif variants. Matched ankylosing spondylitis synovial fluid reportedly contained a significantly enriched population of disease-linked clones.

This clonotype was picked up a small number of times. What it recognizes is unknown. Researchers built TCR beta libraries using quantitative 5'-RACE with molecular barcodes. MiXCR, run by TCRdb on the 5' RACE reads, gives a single entry per CDR3 protein. The table includes hundreds of thousands of distinct CDR3 sequences, roughly 12% detected once. The germline V gene has CDR1 DFQATT and CDR2 SNEGSKA (reference sequence). The CDR3 spans 15 residues. The ends lost 2 bases at V and 0 bases at J; junction bases unmatched: 6. This chain connects TRBV20-1 to TRBJ1-2; TRBD1 agrees at 7 bases. This sequence was found in a male donor with ankylosing spondylitis. Material for sequencing was blood, either unsorted or a sorted T cell fraction (not recorded which). Written as DNA, the CDR3 is TGCAGTGCTAGATGGGACAGAAATACTAACTATGGCTACACCTTC. This gives the protein CSARWDRNTNYGYTF.